Shown below are 2 T cell receptor beta chains from a single sample sequenced in a study of CD8 T cells in ankylosing spondylitis. TCRdb reanalysed the 5' RACE reads using MiXCR and keeps one entry per CDR3 protein. Among approximately 25,000 distinct CDR3 sequences listed, just over 2.5% were seen once. Specimen: blood, either unsorted or a sorted T cell fraction (not recorded which). The receptors come from a female donor with ankylosing spondylitis or in good health (not recorded which).

This clonotype was seen at least ten times. The chain has TRBV9 and TRBJ2-7, with 10 bases that match TRBD1. Trimming removed 3 bases from V and 9 bases from J; junction bases left unmatched: 9. The CDR3 contains 14 residues. CDR1 is SGDLS and CDR2 is YYNGEE in the germline V gene. The CDR3 DNA follows: TGTGCCAGCAGCGAGCGAGGACAGGGGGGTCTGCAGTACTTC. This translates into CASSERGQGGLQYF.

This clonotype was seen ten or more times. The chain combines TRBV9 with TRBJ2-5; D may correspond to TRBD1 or TRBD2 (6 bases each). The CDR3 contains 16 residues. The germline CDR1 and CDR2 sequences are SGDLS and YYNGEE. V was pared by 3 bases and J by 2 bases, with 17 bases between. The CDR3 bases are TGTGCCAGCAGCGGCTATGGGGGGCGTACACAAGAGACCCAGTACTTC. Its protein is CASSGYGGRTQETQYF.